This entry features one TCR beta chain sequence. Between the trimmed V and J ends, which lost 6 bases and 9 bases, there was a span of 18 bases. This CDR3 is 14 amino acids long. Germline V lookup: CDR1 SNHLY, CDR2 FYNNEI. This sample was taken from a study of OX40 agonist ivuxolimab in advanced cancers. Some clones are missing from TCRdb's copy, which holds only in-frame ones; the method was immunoSEQ multiplex PCR. There are tens of thousands of clones in the sample; 75% to 90% occur only once, and approximately 5% lies in the top ten. This sequence joins TRBV2 and TRBJ2-1, with D perhaps being TRBD1 or TRBD2 (5 bases each). The specimen comprised CD4+ or CD8+ T cells sorted from blood, sampled in a trial of the OX40 agonist ivuxolimab. The sequence was collected from an adult with an advanced solid tumor such as melanoma, head and neck, liver or kidney cancer. This chain's CDR3 is CASRRGTASIEQFF. The DNA for the CDR3 is TGTGCCAGCAGACGAGGGACCGCGAGCATTGAGCAGTTCTTC.